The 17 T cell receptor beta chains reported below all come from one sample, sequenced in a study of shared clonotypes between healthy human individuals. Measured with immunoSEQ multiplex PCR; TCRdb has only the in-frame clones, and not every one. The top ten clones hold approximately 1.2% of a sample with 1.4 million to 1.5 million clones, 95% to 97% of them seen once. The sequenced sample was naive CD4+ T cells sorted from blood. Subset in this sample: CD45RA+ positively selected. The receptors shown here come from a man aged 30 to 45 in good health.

This CDR3 reads CASQSSRYEQYF. The DNA of the CDR3 is TGTGCCAGCCAAAGCAGTAGGTACGAGCAGTACTTC. The chain uses TRBV28 and TRBJ2-7; D gene unclear. CDR3 length equals 12 residues. Trimming stripped 8 bases from V and 4 bases from J, with 12 bases between. Germline V gene sequence: CDR1 MDHEN, CDR2 SYDVKM.

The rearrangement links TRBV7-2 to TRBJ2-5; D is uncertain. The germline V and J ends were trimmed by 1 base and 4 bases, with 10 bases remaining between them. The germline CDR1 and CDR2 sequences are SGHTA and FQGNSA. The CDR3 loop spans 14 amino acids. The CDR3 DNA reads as TGTGCCAGCAGCTTAGTTCCCGGCGTAGAGACCCAGTACTTC. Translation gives CASSLVPGVETQYF. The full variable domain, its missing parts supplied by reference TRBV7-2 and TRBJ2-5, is GAGVSQSPSNKVTEKGKDVELRCDPISGHTALYWYRQSLGQGLEFLIYFQGNSAPDKSGLPSDRFSAERTGGSVSTLTIQRTQQEDSAVYLCASSLVPGVETQYFGPGTRLLVL.

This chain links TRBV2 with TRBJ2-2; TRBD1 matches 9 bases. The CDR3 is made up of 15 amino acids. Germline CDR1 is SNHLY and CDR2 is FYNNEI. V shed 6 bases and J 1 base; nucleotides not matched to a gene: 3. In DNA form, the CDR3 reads TGTGCCAGCAGGACGGACAGGGGGAACACCGGGGAGCTGTTTTTT. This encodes CASRTDRGNTGELFF.

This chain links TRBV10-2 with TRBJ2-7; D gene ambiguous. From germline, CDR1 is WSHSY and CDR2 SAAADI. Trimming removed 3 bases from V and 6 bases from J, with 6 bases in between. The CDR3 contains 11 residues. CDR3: CASSESSEQYF. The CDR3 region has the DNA TGCGCCAGCAGTGAAAGTTCCGAGCAGTACTTC.

The CDR3 bases are TGTGCCAGCTCGTTATCTTGGACTAGCGGGACCTACGAGCAGTACTTC. Encoded protein: CASSLSWTSGTYEQYF. V gene TRBV18 combines with J gene TRBJ2-7, with 12 bases fitting TRBD2. The CDR3 runs to 16 residues. The germline CDR1 and CDR2 sequences are KGHSH and LQKENI. V lost 6 bases and J lost 2; bases outside the gene matches: 8.

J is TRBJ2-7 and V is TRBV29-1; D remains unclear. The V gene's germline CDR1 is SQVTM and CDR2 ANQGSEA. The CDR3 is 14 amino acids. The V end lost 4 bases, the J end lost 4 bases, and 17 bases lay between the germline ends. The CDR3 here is CSVALPASFYEQYF. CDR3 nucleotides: TGCAGCGTTGCGCTACCCGCAAGCTTTTACGAGCAGTACTTC.

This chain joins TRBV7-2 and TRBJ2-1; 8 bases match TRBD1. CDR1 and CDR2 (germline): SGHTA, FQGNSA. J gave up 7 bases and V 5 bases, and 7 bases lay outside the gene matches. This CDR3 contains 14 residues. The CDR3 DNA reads TGTGCCAGCAGCGTCCTCACAGGGGGGAATGAGCAGTTCTTC. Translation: CASSVLTGGNEQFF.

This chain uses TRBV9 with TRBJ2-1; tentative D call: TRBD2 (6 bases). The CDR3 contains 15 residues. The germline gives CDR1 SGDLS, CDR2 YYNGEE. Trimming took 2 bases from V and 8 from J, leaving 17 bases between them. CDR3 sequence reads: CASSVDGRKKDEQFF. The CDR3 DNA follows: TGTGCCAGCAGCGTTGACGGGAGAAAGAAGGATGAGCAGTTCTTC.

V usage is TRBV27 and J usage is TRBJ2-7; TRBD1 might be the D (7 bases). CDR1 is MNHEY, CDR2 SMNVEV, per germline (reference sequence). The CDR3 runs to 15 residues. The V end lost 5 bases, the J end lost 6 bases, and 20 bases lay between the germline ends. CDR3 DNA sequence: TGTGCCAGCAGTCTAGGAGGGTACAGGGGAAGCGAGCAGTACTTC. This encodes CASSLGGYRGSEQYF.

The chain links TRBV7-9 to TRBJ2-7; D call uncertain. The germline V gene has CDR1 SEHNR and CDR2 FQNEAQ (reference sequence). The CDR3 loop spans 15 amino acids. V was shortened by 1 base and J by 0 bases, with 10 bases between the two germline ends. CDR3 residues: CASSLGGLGSYEQYF. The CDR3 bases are TGTGCCAGCAGCTTAGGGGGTTTGGGCTCCTACGAGCAGTACTTC.

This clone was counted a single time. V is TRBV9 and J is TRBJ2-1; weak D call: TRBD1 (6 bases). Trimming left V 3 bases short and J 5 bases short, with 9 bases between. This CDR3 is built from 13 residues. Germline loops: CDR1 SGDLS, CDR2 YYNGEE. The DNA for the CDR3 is TGTGCCAGCAGCGGAAGGACAGACAATGAGCAGTTCTTC. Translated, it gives CASSGRTDNEQFF.

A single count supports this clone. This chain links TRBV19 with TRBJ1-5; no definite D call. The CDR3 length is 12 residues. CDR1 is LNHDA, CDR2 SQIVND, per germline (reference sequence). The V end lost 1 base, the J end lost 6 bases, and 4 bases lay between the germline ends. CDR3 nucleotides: TGTGCCAGTAGTATAGCCCTTCAGCCCCAGCATTTT. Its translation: CASSIALQPQHF.

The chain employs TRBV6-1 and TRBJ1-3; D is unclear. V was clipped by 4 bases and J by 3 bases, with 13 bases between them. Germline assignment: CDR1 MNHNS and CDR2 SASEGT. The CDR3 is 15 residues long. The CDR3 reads CASSALNTFGNTIYF. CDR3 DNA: TGTGCCAGCAGTGCCCTAAACACATTTGGAAACACCATATATTTT.

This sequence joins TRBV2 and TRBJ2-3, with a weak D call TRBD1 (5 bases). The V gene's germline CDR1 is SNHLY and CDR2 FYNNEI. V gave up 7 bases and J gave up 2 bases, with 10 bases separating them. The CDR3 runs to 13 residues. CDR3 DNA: TGTGCCAGCAAAACAGGCGTCACAGATACGCAGTATTTT. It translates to CASKTGVTDTQYF. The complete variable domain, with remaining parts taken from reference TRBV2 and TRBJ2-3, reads EPEVTQTPSHQVTQMGQEVILRCVPISNHLYFYWYRQILGQKVEFLVSFYNNEISEKSEIFDDQFSVERPDGSNFTLKIRSTKLEDSAMYFCASKTGVTDTQYFGPGTRLTVL.

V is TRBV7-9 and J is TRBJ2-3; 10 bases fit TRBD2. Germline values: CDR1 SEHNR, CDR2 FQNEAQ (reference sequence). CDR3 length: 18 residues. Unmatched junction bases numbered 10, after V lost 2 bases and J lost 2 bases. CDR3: CASSLRPRTSGYTDTQYF. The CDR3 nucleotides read TGTGCCAGCAGCTTACGCCCCCGGACTAGCGGTTACACAGATACGCAGTATTTT.

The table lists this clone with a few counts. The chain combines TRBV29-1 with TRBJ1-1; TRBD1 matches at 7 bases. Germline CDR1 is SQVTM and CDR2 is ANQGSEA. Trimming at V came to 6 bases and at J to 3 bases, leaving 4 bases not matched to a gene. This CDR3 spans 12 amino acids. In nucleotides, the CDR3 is TGCAGCGTCGAACAGGGGTACACTGAAGCTTTCTTT. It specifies CSVEQGYTEAFF. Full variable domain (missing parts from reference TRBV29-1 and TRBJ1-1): SAVISQKPSRDICQRGTSLTIQCQVDSQVTMMFWYRQQPGQSLTLIATANQGSEATYESGFVIDKFPISRPNLTFSTLTVSNMSPEDSSIYLCSVEQGYTEAFFGQGTRLTVV.

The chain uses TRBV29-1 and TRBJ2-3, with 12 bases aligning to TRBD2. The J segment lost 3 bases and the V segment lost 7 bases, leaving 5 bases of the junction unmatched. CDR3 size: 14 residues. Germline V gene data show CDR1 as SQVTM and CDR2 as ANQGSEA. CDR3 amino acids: CSGQTSGRTDTQYF. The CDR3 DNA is TGCAGCGGTCAGACTAGCGGGAGAACAGATACGCAGTATTTT.